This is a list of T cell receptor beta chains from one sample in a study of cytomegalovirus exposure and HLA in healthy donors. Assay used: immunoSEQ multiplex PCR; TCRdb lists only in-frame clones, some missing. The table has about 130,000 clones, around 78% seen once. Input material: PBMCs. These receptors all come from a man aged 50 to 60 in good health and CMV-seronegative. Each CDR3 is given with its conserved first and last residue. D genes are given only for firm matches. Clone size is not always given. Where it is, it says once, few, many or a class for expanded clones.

CDR3: CAISELYEQYF
DNA: TGTGCCATCAGTGAGCTCTACGAGCAGTACTTC
V: TRBV10-3
size: few
J: TRBJ2-7
D: .

CDR3: CSARQAYEQYF
DNA: TGCAGTGCTAGACAGGCCTACGAGCAGTACTTC
V: TRBV20-1
size: .
J: TRBJ2-7
D: .

CDR3: CASRYPPGQGGDTGELFF
DNA: TGTGCCAGCAGATACCCGCCCGGGCAGGGTGGAGACACCGGGGAGCTGTTTTTT
V: TRBV28
size: .
J: TRBJ2-2
D: .

CDR3: CASSESGGEGNQPQHF
DNA: TGCGCCAGCAGTGAGTCGGGGGGTGAAGGCAATCAGCCCCAGCATTTT
V: TRBV10-1
size: .
J: TRBJ1-5
D: .

CDR3: CASSVTSGNTGELFF
DNA: TGCGCCAGCAGCGTGACTAGTGGTAACACCGGGGAGCTGTTTTTT
V: TRBV5-1
size: few
J: TRBJ2-2
D: .

CDR3: CASSQGGGAEETQYF
DNA: TGTGCCAGCAGCCAGGGCGGGGGGGCCGAGGAGACCCAGTACTTC
V: TRBV11-3
size: .
J: TRBJ2-5
D: TRBD2

CDR3: CAAQRGLSEKLFF
DNA: TGTGCCGCACAAAGGGGATTATCTGAAAAACTGTTTTTT
V: TRBV7-9
size: few
J: TRBJ1-4
D: .

CDR3: CATSRGVPGGGYTF
DNA: TGTGCCACCAGCAGAGGTGTTCCAGGGGGTGGCTACACCTTC
V: TRBV15
size: .
J: TRBJ1-2
D: TRBD1

CDR3: CASRRQADPNYGYTF
DNA: TGTGCCAGCAGGAGACAGGCCGACCCTAACTATGGCTACACCTTC
V: TRBV6-5
size: .
J: TRBJ1-2
D: .

CDR3: CASSSDRANGEQFF
DNA: TGTGCCAGCTCATCGGACAGGGCGAACGGTGAGCAGTTCTTC
V: TRBV18
size: .
J: TRBJ2-1
D: TRBD1

CDR3: CASSLAGSGTGELFF
DNA: TGTGCCAGCAGCTTAGCAGGGTCTGGCACCGGGGAGCTGTTTTTT
V: TRBV7-3
size: .
J: TRBJ2-2
D: .

CDR3: CASSDLGEQYF
DNA: TGTGCCAGCAGTGACCTCGGGGAGCAGTACTTC
V: TRBV6-6
size: once
J: TRBJ2-7
D: .

CDR3: CASSQRSGGVNEKLFF
DNA: TGTGCCAGCAGCCAAAGGTCAGGGGGCGTAAATGAAAAACTGTTTTTT
V: TRBV7-9
size: once
J: TRBJ1-4
D: TRBD1

CDR3: CASSLSGGEQYF
DNA: TGTGCCAGCAGCTTAAGCGGGGGCGAGCAGTACTTC
V: TRBV7-2
size: .
J: TRBJ2-7
D: TRBD2

CDR3: CASSEPAGGHTDTQYF
DNA: TGTGCCAGCAGTGAGCCCGCGGGGGGCCACACAGATACGCAGTATTTT
V: TRBV25-1
size: .
J: TRBJ2-3
D: TRBD2

CDR3: CASSVGTRLNTEAFF
DNA: TGTGCCAGCAGCGTAGGTACAAGATTGAACACTGAAGCTTTCTTT
V: TRBV9
size: .
J: TRBJ1-1
D: .

CDR3: CASSIYRDDYGYTF
DNA: TGTGCCAGTAGTATCTACAGGGACGACTATGGCTACACCTTC
V: TRBV19
size: .
J: TRBJ1-2
D: .

CDR3: CASSWMGQGDTGELFF
DNA: TGCGCCAGCAGCTGGATGGGACAGGGGGACACCGGGGAGCTGTTTTTT
V: TRBV5-1
size: .
J: TRBJ2-2
D: TRBD1

CDR3: CASSSTGYPGRWYF
DNA: TGTGCCAGCAGTTCAACAGGATATCCAGGACGTTGGTACTTC
V: TRBV6-5
size: few
J: TRBJ2-7
D: .

CDR3: CASSLIPTGEQYF
DNA: TGTGCCAGCAGCTTGATCCCGACGGGCGAGCAGTACTTC
V: TRBV5-5
size: few
J: TRBJ2-7
D: .